Below are 12 T cell receptor beta chains sequenced from a single sample in a study of CD8+ T cells in alopecia areata. Reverse transcription of extracted RNA yielded cDNA, which provided the sequencing template. The protocol was immunoSEQ multiplex PCR, while the TCRdb copy is restricted to in-frame clones and leaves out a portion. The table shows more than 150,000 clones, with approximately 56% occurring only once. As to treatment: oral pan-JAK inhibitor, 5-10 mg twice daily. This specimen was CD4+ T cells sorted from blood, taken at week 4, from a patient treated with tofacitinib. These receptors all come from a human donor with alopecia areata.

This sequence joins TRBV29-1 and TRBJ1-2, with a tentative D call TRBD1 (6 bases). CDR3 length: 14 residues. Germline CDR1 is SQVTM and CDR2 is ANQGSEA. Trimming shortened V by 2 bases and J by 4 bases, and 14 bases separated the two germline ends. The CDR3, as DNA: TGCAGCGTTGAACCGGACAGTCAGCTCTATGGCTACACCTTC. Encoded protein: CSVEPDSQLYGYTF.

J is TRBJ1-2 and V is TRBV29-1; unclear D gene. This CDR3 is 12 amino acids long. The V and J ends lost 6 bases and 8 bases respectively, with 16 bases between them. Per germline, CDR1 SQVTM and CDR2 ANQGSEA. The CDR3 region is CSVTTGNLGYTF. CDR3 nucleotides: TGCAGCGTGACCACCGGGAATCTAGGCTACACCTTC.

V is TRBV18 and J is TRBJ2-2; D is uncertain. The CDR3 consists of 14 residues. The V and J ends lost 0 bases and 1 base respectively, with 3 bases between them. The V gene's germline CDR1 is KGHSH and CDR2 LQKENI. Written as DNA, the CDR3 is TGTGCCAGCTCACCACCGAAGAACACCGGGGAGCTGTTTTTT. This sequence encodes CASSPPKNTGELFF.

This CDR3 is CSASPGQFSGANVLTF. CDR3 nucleotides: TGCAGCGCGTCCCCGGGACAGTTCTCTGGGGCCAACGTCCTGACTTTC. The chain combines TRBV29-1 with TRBJ2-6; 7 bases agree with TRBD1. J was trimmed by 0 bases and V by 7 bases; bases with no gene match: 9. This CDR3 contains 16 residues. Germline CDR1 SQVTM, CDR2 ANQGSEA.

The gene calls are TRBV7-9 and TRBJ2-3; TRBD2 aligns across 8 bases. Germline values: CDR1 SEHNR, CDR2 FQNEAQ (reference sequence). Germline trimming cut 6 bases from V and 5 bases from J; bases unmatched to any gene: 13. The CDR3 extends over 16 amino acids. Here the CDR3 reads CASRTPARGGKDTQYF. The CDR3 nucleotides are TGTGCCAGCAGAACCCCAGCACGGGGGGGAAAAGATACGCAGTATTTT.

The chain couples TRBV30 to TRBJ2-5; no firm D call. The length of the CDR3 is 11 residues. Germline-derived CDR1 and CDR2 are GTSNPN and SVGIG (reference sequence). V was clipped by 3 bases and J by 4 bases, with 6 bases between them. CDR3 protein: CAWSHRETQYF. CDR3 nucleotide sequence: TGTGCCTGGAGCCACCGAGAGACCCAGTACTTC.

Only a few counts were recorded for this clone. This sequence joins TRBV23-1 and TRBJ2-4; D gene ambiguous. TRBV23-1 is an ORF, and what it does is uncertain. V gave up 0 bases and J gave up 0 bases, with 9 bases separating them. CDR3 length: 16 amino acids. The CDR3 here is CASSQSRFLAKNIQYF. The CDR3 region has the DNA TGCGCCAGCAGTCAATCGAGATTTCTAGCCAAAAACATTCAGTACTTC.

J is TRBJ2-1 and V is TRBV9; no reliable D call. The CDR3 is made up of 13 amino acids. Looked up from germline, CDR1 is SGDLS and CDR2 is YYNGEE. Trimming cost V 0 bases and J 7 bases, with 8 bases left between them. In nucleotides, the CDR3 is TGTGCCAGCAGCGTAGCGTCGGTGAATGAGCAGTTCTTC. Amino acid sequence: CASSVASVNEQFF. The whole variable domain, remainder taken from reference TRBV9 and TRBJ2-1, is DSGVTQTPKHLITATGQRVTLRCSPRSGDLSVYWYQQSLDQGLQFLIQYYNGEERAKGNILERFSAQQFPDLHSELNLSSLELGDSALYFCASSVASVNEQFFGPGTRLTVL.

This sequence joins TRBV27 and TRBJ2-6; no firm D call. Germline V lookup: CDR1 MNHEY, CDR2 SMNVEV (reference sequence). The CDR3 extends over 16 amino acids. V was pared by 3 bases and J by 0 bases, with 9 bases between. The CDR3 nucleotides read TGTGCCAGCAGTTTTTTAGGGCGCTCTGGGGCCAACGTCCTGACTTTC. Translating gives CASSFLGRSGANVLTF.

This clone was picked up one time. This sequence joins TRBV7-2 and TRBJ2-1; 9 positions agree with TRBD2. Looked up from germline, CDR1 is SGHTA and CDR2 is FQGNSA. The trim removed 2 bases at V and 9 bases at J, leaving 11 bases unmatched. The CDR3 is 16 amino acids. The CDR3 DNA follows: TGTGCCAGCAGCTTACCTGGGCGGGGGGGCCGCCTTGAGCAGTTCTTC. Protein product: CASSLPGRGGRLEQFF. The full variable domain, its missing parts supplied by reference TRBV7-2 and TRBJ2-1, is GAGVSQSPSNKVTEKGKDVELRCDPISGHTALYWYRQSLGQGLEFLIYFQGNSAPDKSGLPSDRFSAERTGGSVSTLTIQRTQQEDSAVYLCASSLPGRGGRLEQFFGPGTRLTVL.

The chain carries TRBV4-2 and TRBJ2-6; D gene unclear. Trimming cost V 3 bases and J 3 bases, with 9 bases left between them. This CDR3 has 15 amino acids. The germline V gene encodes CDR1 LGHNA and CDR2 YNFKEQ. CDR3 sequence (DNA): TGTGCCAGCAGCCAGACTGTCGTTGGGGCCAACGTCCTGACTTTC. Translation: CASSQTVVGANVLTF.

This clone was observed a few times. This sequence joins TRBV29-1 and TRBJ2-3; weak D call: TRBD1 (6 bases). V was trimmed by 0 bases and J by 5 bases, leaving 12 bases between them. Germline V gives CDR1 SQVTM, CDR2 ANQGSEA. The CDR3 length is 14 residues. The DNA of the CDR3 is TGCAGCGTTGAAGAGGGGGCGGTGGGAGATACGCAGTATTTT. Amino acid sequence: CSVEEGAVGDTQYF.